Shown below are 28 T cell receptor beta chains from a single sample sequenced in a study of blood T cell repertoires in COVID-19. Profiling relied on immunoSEQ multiplex PCR, and the TCRdb table lists in-frame clones only, not all of them. Seen here are more than 300,000 clones, 90% observed once, and the top ten hold 3.9%. The specimen was PBMCs or T cells enriched from blood (not recorded which). Receptor source: a woman in her 30s who had been exposed to COVID-19.

This chain links TRBV5-1 with TRBJ1-2, with a weak D call TRBD1 (6 bases). Germline V lookup: CDR1 SGHRS, CDR2 YFSETQ. V was shortened by 4 bases and J by 8 bases, with 21 bases between the two germline ends. There are 15 residues in the CDR3. CDR3 DNA: TGCGCCAGCAGCCCCGGGACAACGTCAACTATGGGCTACACCTTC. Amino acids: CASSPGTTSTMGYTF.

This sequence joins TRBV7-6 and TRBJ2-5; 11 bases fit TRBD2. The CDR3 is 16 amino acids. The germline V gene encodes CDR1 SGHVS and CDR2 FNYEAQ. V lost 2 bases to trimming and J lost 5 bases; unmatched junction nucleotides: 7. The CDR3 protein is CASSLLAGGPSETQYF. The CDR3, as DNA: TGTGCCAGCAGCTTATTAGCGGGGGGGCCTAGTGAGACCCAGTACTTC.

The J gene is TRBJ2-3, the V gene TRBV10-3; TRBD2 might be the D (6 bases). The CDR3 runs to 14 residues. V was trimmed by 2 bases and J by 2 bases, leaving 8 bases between them. Germline CDR1 is ENHRY and CDR2 is SYGVKD. This CDR3 is CAISEAGYTDTQYF. The CDR3 nucleotides are TGTGCCATCAGTGAGGCGGGGTACACAGATACGCAGTATTTT.

The chain is built from TRBV3-1 (or the pseudogene TRBV3-2) and TRBJ1-3; D gene unclear. The CDR3 spans 12 residues. Germline loops: CDR1 LGHDT, CDR2 YNNKEL (reference sequence). Trimming took 5 bases from V and 0 from J, leaving 2 bases between them. In DNA, the CDR3 is TGTGCCAGCAGCTACTCTGGAAACACCATATATTTT. Encoded protein: CASSYSGNTIYF.

The rearrangement links TRBV28 to TRBJ1-1, with D tentatively TRBD1 (5 bases). V was cut by 2 bases and J by 4 bases, with 14 bases left in between. The CDR3 loop spans 15 amino acids. The germline CDR1 and CDR2 sequences are MDHEN and SYDVKM. The CDR3 reads CASSLGGGSGTEAFF. The CDR3 nucleotides read TGTGCCAGCAGTTTAGGGGGAGGGTCGGGCACTGAAGCTTTCTTT.

The CDR3 DNA reads TGTGCCATCAGTGACCCGACAGGGGGAGAGGAGACCCAGTACTTC. Residues: CAISDPTGGEETQYF. V usage is TRBV10-3 and J usage is TRBJ2-5; 9 bases are a match to TRBD1. V dropped 3 bases and J dropped 5; count of bases not matched to a gene: 7. Germline assignment: CDR1 ENHRY and CDR2 SYGVKD. This CDR3 is built from 15 residues.

This rearrangement joins TRBV7-2 to TRBJ1-2; D gene ambiguous. The CDR3 loop spans 14 amino acids. Germline loops: CDR1 SGHTA, CDR2 FQGNSA. Trimming removed 5 bases from V and 7 bases from J, with 17 bases in between. The CDR3 is CASSPRSPSSGYTF. CDR3 coding DNA: TGTGCCAGCAGCCCGCGGTCTCCCTCATCTGGCTACACCTTC.

The J gene is TRBJ1-3, the V gene TRBV7-9; D unclear. The germline gives CDR1 SEHNR, CDR2 FQNEAQ (reference sequence). The CDR3 is made up of 18 amino acids. Between the trimmed V and J ends, which lost 4 bases and 0 bases, there was a span of 19 bases. The CDR3 reads CASSWTGSPAVSGNTIYF. In DNA, the CDR3 is TGTGCCAGCAGCTGGACGGGAAGCCCGGCGGTCTCTGGAAACACCATATATTTT. Looking up the rest from reference TRBV7-9 and TRBJ1-3 gives the full variable domain: DTGVSQNPRHKITKRGQNVTFRCDPISEHNRLYWYRQTLGQGPEFLTYFQNEAQLEKSRLLSDRFSAERPKGSFSTLEIQRTEQGDSAMYLCASSWTGSPAVSGNTIYFGEGSWLTVV.

The chain has TRBV27 and TRBJ1-4; perhaps TRBD1 as D (5 bases). The CDR3 extends over 14 amino acids. V shed 5 bases and J shed 5 bases, with 12 bases lying between them. Germline lookup yields CDR1 MNHEY and CDR2 SMNVEV (reference sequence). Here the CDR3 reads CASSLRAMNEKLFF. CDR3 coding DNA: TGTGCCAGCAGTCTCAGGGCCATGAATGAAAAACTGTTTTTT.

CDR3 DNA: TGCGCCAGCAGCCAAGAGAGAGATCAGCCCCAGCATTTT. Translated: CASSQERDQPQHF. The rearrangement uses TRBV4-3 and TRBJ1-5; D ambiguous. Looked up from germline, CDR1 is LGHNA and CDR2 is YSLEER. Trimming cost V 0 bases and J 5 bases, with 5 bases left between them. The CDR3 length is 13 residues.

Here the CDR3 reads CASSLSSGISYEQYF. The CDR3 DNA reads as TGTGCCAGCAGCCTCTCTAGCGGGATTTCCTACGAGCAGTACTTC. The rearrangement uses TRBV5-4 and TRBJ2-7; 9 bases agree with TRBD2. V gave up 4 bases and J gave up 1 base; unmatched junction bases: 6. The CDR3 is made up of 15 amino acids. CDR1 is SGHNT, CDR2 YYREEE, per germline (reference sequence). The full variable domain, completed using reference TRBV5-4 and TRBJ2-7, is ETGVTQSPTHLIKTRGQQVTLRCSSQSGHNTVSWYQQALGQGPQFIFQYYREEENGRGNFPPRFSGLQFPNYSSELNVNALELDDSALYLCASSLSSGISYEQYFGPGTRLTVT.

This rearrangement joins TRBV5-4 to TRBJ2-7; 8 bases fit TRBD1. J was trimmed by 10 bases and V by 4 bases; bases with no gene match: 10. The CDR3 spans 13 residues. Germline CDR1 and CDR2: SGHNT and YYREEE (reference sequence). CDR3: CASSGYDRGRQYF. As DNA, the CDR3 is TGTGCCAGCAGCGGCTACGACAGGGGCCGTCAGTACTTC.

The V call is TRBV4-1, the J call TRBJ1-5; 7 positions agree with TRBD1. The CDR3 extends over 15 amino acids. Germline V CDR1 and CDR2: MGHRA, YSYEKL. Germline trimming cut 5 bases from V and 5 bases from J; bases unmatched to any gene: 9. The DNA of the CDR3 is TGCGCCAGCAGCGGGGTGACAGGGTCCCATCAGCCCCAGCATTTT. Translation gives CASSGVTGSHQPQHF.

The CDR3, as DNA: TGTGCCAGCAGTTTCGGACAGGGCAATTCACCCCTCCACTTT. Protein sequence: CASSFGQGNSPLHF. V and J are TRBV5-5 and TRBJ1-6; 8 positions agree with TRBD1. Germline V gene data show CDR1 as SGHKS and CDR2 as YYEKEE (reference sequence). Trimming took 5 bases from V and 7 from J; bases not matched to a gene: 5. The CDR3 loop spans 14 amino acids.

V usage is TRBV4-1 and J usage is TRBJ2-7; 10 nucleotides align to TRBD1. This CDR3 is 15 amino acids long. V shed 1 base and J 7 bases; nucleotides not matched to a gene: 7. Looked up from germline, CDR1 is MGHRA and CDR2 is YSYEKL. The CDR3 DNA sequence: TGCGCCAGCAGCCAAGTAATGGACAGGGGGAGGGAGCAGTACTTC. Its protein product is CASSQVMDRGREQYF.

The chain has TRBV12-3 or TRBV12-4 and TRBJ2-2, with a tentative D call TRBD2 (5 bases). CDR3 length: 11 residues. Trimming removed 7 bases at V and 10 bases at J, with 10 bases between. The chain's CDR3 is CASTLEVELFF. In DNA, the CDR3 is TGTGCCAGCACATTGGAGGTGGAGCTGTTTTTT.

In this sample, this clone turned up once. The chain is built from TRBV19 and TRBJ2-7; D is unclear. The CDR3 totals 14 residues. With 4 bases removed from V and 0 bases from J, the gap between germline ends came to 10 bases. Germline V gives CDR1 LNHDA, CDR2 SQIVND (reference sequence). The CDR3 here is CASSTRPSSYEQYF. In DNA form, the CDR3 reads TGTGCCAGTAGTACACGCCCGAGCTCCTACGAGCAGTACTTC.

A single count supports this clone. The chain uses TRBV15 and TRBJ2-1, with 10 nucleotides matching TRBD2. Per the germline V gene, CDR1 is LNHNV and CDR2 is YYDKDF (reference sequence). V was pared by 3 bases and J by 9 bases, with 8 bases of the junction left unmatched. The CDR3 sequence is 15 residues long. CDR3 residues: CATSRVSGGSFEQFF. The CDR3 DNA reads TGTGCCACCAGCAGGGTTAGCGGGGGGTCCTTTGAGCAGTTCTTC.

The chain uses TRBV24-1 and TRBJ1-2, with 8 bases matching TRBD1. Per germline, CDR1 KGHDR and CDR2 SFDVKD. CDR3 length: 15 residues. V lost 3 bases, J lost 6 bases, and 8 bases stayed unmatched. CDR3: CATSDGRTGKDGYTF. The CDR3 DNA follows: TGTGCCACCAGTGATGGACGGACAGGGAAGGATGGCTACACCTTC.

The chain is built from TRBV5-1 and TRBJ2-1; 9 bases line up with TRBD1. Germline CDR1 reads SGHRS; CDR2 reads YFSETQ. This CDR3 contains 14 residues. V trimming: 2 bases; J trimming: 7 bases; junction bases outside the gene matches: 4. The CDR3 sequence is CASSFGTGWNEQFF. CDR3 DNA sequence: TGCGCCAGCAGCTTCGGGACAGGGTGGAATGAGCAGTTCTTC.

The rearrangement links TRBV12-5 to TRBJ1-4; D is ambiguous. Germline V lookup: CDR1 LGHNT, CDR2 FRNRAP. V was shortened by 7 bases and J by 7 bases, with 19 bases between the two germline ends. The CDR3 has 15 residues. The DNA of the CDR3 is TGTGCTAGTGCTTTAGAAGCGGGGATTGGTGAAAAACTGTTTTTT. This codes for CASALEAGIGEKLFF.

V is TRBV21-1 and J is TRBJ1-5; the table calls TRBD1, which could not be checked here. TRBV21-1 is termed a pseudogene. The CDR3 totals 15 residues. CDR3: CASSSPTGRNQPQHF. As DNA, the CDR3 is TGTGCCAGCAGCTCCCCTACAGGGCGCAATCAGCCCCAGCATTTT.

V gene TRBV3-1 (or the pseudogene TRBV3-2) combines with J gene TRBJ2-5; no reliable D call. The CDR3 runs 16 residues. Germline values: CDR1 LGHDT, CDR2 YNNKEL (reference sequence). V lost 3 bases to trimming and J lost 0 bases, with 14 bases between them. The CDR3 DNA sequence: TGTGCCAGCAGCCAGACGACCGACATTTACCAAGAGACCCAGTACTTC. This encodes CASSQTTDIYQETQYF.

J is TRBJ1-2 and V is TRBV7-3; perhaps TRBD1 as D (5 bases). Trimming took off 2 bases at V and 5 bases at J, with 15 bases between the two ends. The V gene's germline CDR1 is SGHTA and CDR2 FQGTGA. The CDR3 has 15 amino acids. CDR3 DNA: TGTGCCAGCAGCTTAGCGGGAGGGGACGGTTATGGCTACACCTTC. Its translation: CASSLAGGDGYGYTF.

This chain uses TRBV13 with TRBJ2-7, with D uncertain. Trimming removed 2 bases from V and 5 bases from J, with 10 bases in between. The germline V gene has CDR1 PRHDT and CDR2 FYEKMQ (reference sequence). There are 13 residues in the CDR3. The CDR3 here is CASSLSGTHEQYF. CDR3 nucleotide sequence: TGTGCCAGCAGCTTAAGTGGCACCCACGAGCAGTACTTC.

The CDR3 DNA sequence: TGTGCCAGCAGTTCCCCCGGACAGGGAAAGCAGTTCTTC. It encodes CASSSPGQGKQFF. The genes are TRBV28 and TRBJ2-1, with 8 positions matching TRBD1. This CDR3 has 13 amino acids. Trimming took 4 bases from V and 11 from J; bases not matched to a gene: 7. Germline-derived CDR1 and CDR2 are MDHEN and SYDVKM. Looking up the rest from reference TRBV28 and TRBJ2-1 gives the full variable domain: DVKVTQSSRYLVKRTGEKVFLECVQDMDHENMFWYRQDPGLGLRLIYFSYDVKMKEKGDIPEGYSVSREKKERFSLILESASTNQTSMYLCASSSPGQGKQFFGPGTRLTVL.

This clone was observed a single time. The chain links TRBV28 to TRBJ1-5; no definite D call. CDR3 size: 14 residues. Germline assignment: CDR1 MDHEN and CDR2 SYDVKM. Deletions cut 2 bases from V and 7 bases from J, with 12 bases between. In DNA form, the CDR3 reads TGTGCCAGCAGTTTAGTGAGGTTAACGCAGCCCCAGCATTTT. It is translated as CASSLVRLTQPQHF.

The chain has TRBV6-1 and TRBJ2-7, with D possibly matching TRBD1 (5 bases). CDR1 is MNHNS and CDR2 is SASEGT in the germline V gene. The CDR3 spans 15 residues. Trimming took 2 bases from V and 2 from J, leaving 13 bases between them. The CDR3 nucleotides read TGTGCCAGCAGTGAACCAGGGATGACGGCCTACGAGCAGTACTTC. It codes for CASSEPGMTAYEQYF.